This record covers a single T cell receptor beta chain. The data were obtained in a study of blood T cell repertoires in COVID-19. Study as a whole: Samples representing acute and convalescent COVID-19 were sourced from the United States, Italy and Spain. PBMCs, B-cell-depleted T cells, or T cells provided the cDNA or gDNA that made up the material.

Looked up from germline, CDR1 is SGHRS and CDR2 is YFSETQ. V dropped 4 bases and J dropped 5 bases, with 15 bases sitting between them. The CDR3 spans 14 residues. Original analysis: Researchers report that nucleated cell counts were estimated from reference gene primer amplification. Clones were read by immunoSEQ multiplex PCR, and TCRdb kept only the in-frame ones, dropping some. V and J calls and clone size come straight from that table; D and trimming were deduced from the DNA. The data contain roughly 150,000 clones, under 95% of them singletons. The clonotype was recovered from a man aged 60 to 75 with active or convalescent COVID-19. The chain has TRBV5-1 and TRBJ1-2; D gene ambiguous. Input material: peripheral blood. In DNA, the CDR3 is TGCGCCAGCAGCGAAACGGACGGACTATATGGCTACACCTTC. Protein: CASSETDGLYGYTF.